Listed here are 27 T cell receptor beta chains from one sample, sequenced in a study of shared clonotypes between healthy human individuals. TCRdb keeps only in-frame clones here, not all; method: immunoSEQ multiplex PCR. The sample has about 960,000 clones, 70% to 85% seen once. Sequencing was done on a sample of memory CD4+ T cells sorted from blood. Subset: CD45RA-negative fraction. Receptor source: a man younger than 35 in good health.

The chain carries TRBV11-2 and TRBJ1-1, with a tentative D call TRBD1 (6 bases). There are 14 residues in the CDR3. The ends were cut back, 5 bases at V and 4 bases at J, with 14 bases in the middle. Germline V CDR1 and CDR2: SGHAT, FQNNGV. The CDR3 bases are TGTGCCAGCAGCCTAACAGGGCTTTTCACTGAAGCTTTCTTT. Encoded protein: CASSLTGLFTEAFF.

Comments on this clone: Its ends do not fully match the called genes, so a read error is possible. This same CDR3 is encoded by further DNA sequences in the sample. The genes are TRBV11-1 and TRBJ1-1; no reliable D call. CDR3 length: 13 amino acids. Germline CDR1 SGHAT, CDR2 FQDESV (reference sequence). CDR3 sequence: CASSFRPNTEAFF. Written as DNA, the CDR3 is TGTGCCAGCAGCTTCAGGCCGAACACTGAAGCCTTCTTT.

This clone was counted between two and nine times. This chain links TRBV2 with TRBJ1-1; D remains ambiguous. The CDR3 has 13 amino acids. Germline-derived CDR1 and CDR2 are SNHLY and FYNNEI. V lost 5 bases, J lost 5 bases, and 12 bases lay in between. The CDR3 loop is CASSLLLETEAFF. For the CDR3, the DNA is TGTGCCAGCAGTCTCCTCCTAGAGACTGAAGCTTTCTTT.

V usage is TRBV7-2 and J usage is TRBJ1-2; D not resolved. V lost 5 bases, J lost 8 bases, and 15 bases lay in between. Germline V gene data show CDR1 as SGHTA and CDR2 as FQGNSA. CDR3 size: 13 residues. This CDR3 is CASSPLGFYGYTF. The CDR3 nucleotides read TGTGCCAGCAGCCCCCTAGGGTTTTACGGCTACACCTTC.

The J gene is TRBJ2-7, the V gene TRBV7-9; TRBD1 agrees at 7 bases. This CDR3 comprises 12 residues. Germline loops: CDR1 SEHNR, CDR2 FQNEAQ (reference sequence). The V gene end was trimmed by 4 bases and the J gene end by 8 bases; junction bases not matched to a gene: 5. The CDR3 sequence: CASSSTGDQQYF. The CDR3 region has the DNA TGTGCCAGCAGCTCTACAGGGGATCAGCAGTACTTC.

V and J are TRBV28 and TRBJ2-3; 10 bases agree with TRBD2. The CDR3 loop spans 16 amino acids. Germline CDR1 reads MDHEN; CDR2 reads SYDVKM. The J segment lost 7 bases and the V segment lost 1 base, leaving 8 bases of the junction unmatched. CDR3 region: CASSLSGAGGANTQYF. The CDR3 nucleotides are TGTGCCAGCAGTTTATCAGGAGCGGGGGGGGCCAATACGCAGTATTTT. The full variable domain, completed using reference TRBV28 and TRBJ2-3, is DVKVTQSSRYLVKRTGEKVFLECVQDMDHENMFWYRQDPGLGLRLIYFSYDVKMKEKGDIPEGYSVSREKKERFSLILESASTNQTSMYLCASSLSGAGGANTQYFGPGTRLTVL.

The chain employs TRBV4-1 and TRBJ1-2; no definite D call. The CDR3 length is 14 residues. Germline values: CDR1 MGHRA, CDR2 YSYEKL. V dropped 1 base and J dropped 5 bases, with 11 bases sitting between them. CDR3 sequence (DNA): TGCGCCAGCAGCCAAGGGCCAGTTATATATGGCTACACCTTC. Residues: CASSQGPVIYGYTF.

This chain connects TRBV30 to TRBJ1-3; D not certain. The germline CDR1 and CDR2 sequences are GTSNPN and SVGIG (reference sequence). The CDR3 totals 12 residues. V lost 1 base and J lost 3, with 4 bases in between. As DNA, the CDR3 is TGTGCCTGGAGTGATATTGGAAACACCATATATTTT. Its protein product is CAWSDIGNTIYF.

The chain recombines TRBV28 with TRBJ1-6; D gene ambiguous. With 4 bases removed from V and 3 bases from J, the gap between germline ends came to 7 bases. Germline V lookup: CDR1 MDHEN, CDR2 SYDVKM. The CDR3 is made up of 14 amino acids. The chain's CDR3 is CASSSDIYNSPLHF. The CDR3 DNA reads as TGTGCCAGCAGTTCAGACATCTATAATTCACCCCTCCACTTT.

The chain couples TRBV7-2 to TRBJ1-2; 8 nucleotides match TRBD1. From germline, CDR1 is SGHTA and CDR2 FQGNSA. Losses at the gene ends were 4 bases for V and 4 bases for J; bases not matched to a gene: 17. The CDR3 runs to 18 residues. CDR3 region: CASSSYLTGAGNAYGYTF. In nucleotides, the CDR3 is TGTGCCAGCAGCTCCTATCTGACAGGGGCTGGTAATGCCTATGGCTACACCTTC.

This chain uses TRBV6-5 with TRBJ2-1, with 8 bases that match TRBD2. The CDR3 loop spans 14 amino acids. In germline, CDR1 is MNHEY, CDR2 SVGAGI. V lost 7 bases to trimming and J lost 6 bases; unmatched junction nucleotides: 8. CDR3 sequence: CASMSNGGANEQFF. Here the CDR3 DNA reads TGTGCCAGCATGAGTAACGGGGGGGCCAATGAGCAGTTCTTC.

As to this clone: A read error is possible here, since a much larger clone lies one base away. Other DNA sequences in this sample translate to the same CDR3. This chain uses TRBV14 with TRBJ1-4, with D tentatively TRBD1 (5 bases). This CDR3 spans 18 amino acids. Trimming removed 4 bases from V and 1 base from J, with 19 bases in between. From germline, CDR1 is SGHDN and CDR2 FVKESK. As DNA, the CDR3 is TGTGCCAGCAGCCTCCGGAGGCCAGGGAAAAGAACTAATGAAAAACTGTTTTTT. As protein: CASSLRRPGKRTNEKLFF.

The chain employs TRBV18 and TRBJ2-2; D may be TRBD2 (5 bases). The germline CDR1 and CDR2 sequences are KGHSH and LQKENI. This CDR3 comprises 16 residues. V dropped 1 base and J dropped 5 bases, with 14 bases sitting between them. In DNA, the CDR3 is TGTGCCAGCTCACCACTGTGGGAGAAACGTACCGGGGAGCTGTTTTTT. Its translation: CASSPLWEKRTGELFF.

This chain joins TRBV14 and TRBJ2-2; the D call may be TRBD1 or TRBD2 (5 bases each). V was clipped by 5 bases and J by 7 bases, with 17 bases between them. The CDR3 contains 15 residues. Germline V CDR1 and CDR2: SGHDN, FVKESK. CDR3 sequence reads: CASSETGTYGGELFF. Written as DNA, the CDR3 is TGTGCCAGCAGCGAGACCGGGACGTACGGCGGGGAGCTGTTTTTT.

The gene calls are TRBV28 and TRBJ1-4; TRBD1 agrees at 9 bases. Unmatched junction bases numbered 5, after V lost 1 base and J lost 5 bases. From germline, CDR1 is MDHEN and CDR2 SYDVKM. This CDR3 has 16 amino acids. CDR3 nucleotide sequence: TGTGCCAGCAGTTTATACACCGGGACAGGGAATGAAAAACTGTTTTTT. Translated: CASSLYTGTGNEKLFF. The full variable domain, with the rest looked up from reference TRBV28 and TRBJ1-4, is DVKVTQSSRYLVKRTGEKVFLECVQDMDHENMFWYRQDPGLGLRLIYFSYDVKMKEKGDIPEGYSVSREKKERFSLILESASTNQTSMYLCASSLYTGTGNEKLFFGSGTQLSVL.

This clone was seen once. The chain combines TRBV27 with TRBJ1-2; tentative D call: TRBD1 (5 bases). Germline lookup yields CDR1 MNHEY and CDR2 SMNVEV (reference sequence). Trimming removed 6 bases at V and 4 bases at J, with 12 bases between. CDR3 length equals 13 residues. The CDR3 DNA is TGTGCCAGCAGATCACAGGTTGGCTATGGCTACACCTTC. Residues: CASRSQVGYGYTF.

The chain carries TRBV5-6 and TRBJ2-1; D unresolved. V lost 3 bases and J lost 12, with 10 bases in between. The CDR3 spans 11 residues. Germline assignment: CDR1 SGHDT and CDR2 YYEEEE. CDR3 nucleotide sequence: TGTGCCAGCAGCTCTCGTATTGGGCAGTTCTTC. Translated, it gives CASSSRIGQFF.

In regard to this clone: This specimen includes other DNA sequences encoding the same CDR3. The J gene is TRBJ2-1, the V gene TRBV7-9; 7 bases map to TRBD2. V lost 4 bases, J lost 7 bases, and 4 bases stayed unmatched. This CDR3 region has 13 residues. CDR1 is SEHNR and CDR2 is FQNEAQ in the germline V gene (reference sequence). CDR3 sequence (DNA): TGTGCCAGCAGCTCATCGGGGGGTAATGAGCAGTTCTTC. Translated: CASSSSGGNEQFF.

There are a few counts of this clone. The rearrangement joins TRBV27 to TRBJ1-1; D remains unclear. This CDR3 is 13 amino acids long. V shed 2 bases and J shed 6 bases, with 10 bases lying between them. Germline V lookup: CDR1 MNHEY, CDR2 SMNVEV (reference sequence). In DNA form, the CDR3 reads TGTGCCAGCAGTTTAAGGCAGATCTCTGAAGCTTTCTTT. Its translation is CASSLRQISEAFF.

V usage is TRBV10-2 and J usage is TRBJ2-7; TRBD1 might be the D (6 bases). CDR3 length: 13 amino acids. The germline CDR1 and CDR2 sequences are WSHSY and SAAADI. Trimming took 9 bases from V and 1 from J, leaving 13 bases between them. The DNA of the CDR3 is TGCGCCAGTATCGGACAGCCATCCTACGAGCAGTACTTC. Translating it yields CASIGQPSYEQYF.

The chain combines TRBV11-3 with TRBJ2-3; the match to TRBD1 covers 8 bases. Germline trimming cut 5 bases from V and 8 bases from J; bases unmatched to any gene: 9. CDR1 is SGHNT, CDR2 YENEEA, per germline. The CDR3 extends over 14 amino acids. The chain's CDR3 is CASSPGQGEGTQYF. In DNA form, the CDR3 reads TGTGCCAGCAGCCCAGGACAGGGAGAGGGTACGCAGTATTTT.

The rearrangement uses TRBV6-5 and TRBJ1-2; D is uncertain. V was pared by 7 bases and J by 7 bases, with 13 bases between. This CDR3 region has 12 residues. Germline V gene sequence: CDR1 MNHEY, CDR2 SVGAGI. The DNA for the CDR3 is TGTGCCAGCACGTCGAGTAACGGTGGCTACACCTTC. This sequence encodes CASTSSNGGYTF.

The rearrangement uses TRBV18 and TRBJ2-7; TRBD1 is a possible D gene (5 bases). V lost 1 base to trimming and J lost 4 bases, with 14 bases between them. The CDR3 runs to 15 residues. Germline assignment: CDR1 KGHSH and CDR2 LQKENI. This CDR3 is CASSPRQMVQYEQYF. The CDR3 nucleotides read TGTGCCAGCTCACCACGACAGATGGTTCAGTACGAGCAGTACTTC.

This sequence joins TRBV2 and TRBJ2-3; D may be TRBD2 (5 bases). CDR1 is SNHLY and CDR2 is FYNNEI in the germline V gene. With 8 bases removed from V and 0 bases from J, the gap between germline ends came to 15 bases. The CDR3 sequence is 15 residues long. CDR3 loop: CASGSGFSSTDTQYF. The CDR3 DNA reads TGTGCCAGCGGATCGGGATTCTCTAGCACAGATACGCAGTATTTT.

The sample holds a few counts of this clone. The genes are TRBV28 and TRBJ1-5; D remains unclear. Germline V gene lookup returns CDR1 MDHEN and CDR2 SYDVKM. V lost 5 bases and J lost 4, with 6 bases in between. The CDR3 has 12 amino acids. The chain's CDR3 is CASSGSNQPQHF. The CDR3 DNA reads TGTGCCAGCAGTGGGTCGAATCAGCCCCAGCATTTT. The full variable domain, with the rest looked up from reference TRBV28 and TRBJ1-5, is DVKVTQSSRYLVKRTGEKVFLECVQDMDHENMFWYRQDPGLGLRLIYFSYDVKMKEKGDIPEGYSVSREKKERFSLILESASTNQTSMYLCASSGSNQPQHFGDGTRLSIL.

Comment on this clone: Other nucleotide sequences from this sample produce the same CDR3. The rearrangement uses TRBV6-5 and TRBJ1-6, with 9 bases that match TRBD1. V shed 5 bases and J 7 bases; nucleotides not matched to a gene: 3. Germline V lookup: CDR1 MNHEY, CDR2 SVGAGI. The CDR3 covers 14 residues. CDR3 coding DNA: TGTGCCAGCAGTCGGACAGGGGCGAATTCACCCCTCCACTTT. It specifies CASSRTGANSPLHF.

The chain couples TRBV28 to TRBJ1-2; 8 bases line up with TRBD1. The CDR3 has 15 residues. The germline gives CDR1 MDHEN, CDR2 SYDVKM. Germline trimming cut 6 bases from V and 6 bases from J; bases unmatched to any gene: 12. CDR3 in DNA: TGTGCCAGCAGACTGGGACAGGCGGCGTTGGATGGCTACACCTTC. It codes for CASRLGQAALDGYTF.